Below are 20 T cell receptor beta chains sequenced from a single sample in a study of CD8 T cells in ankylosing spondylitis. Study observations and caveats: Typical of ankylosing spondylitis blood, it appeared, was a TCR beta motif of several highly homologous variants.

TCRdb re-derived calls from the 5' RACE reads in MiXCR, one entry per CDR3 protein. The table lists about 540,000 distinct CDR3 sequences, over 9.5% of them singletons. No antigen is known for these receptors. The sample comprised blood, either unsorted or a sorted T cell fraction (not recorded which). The receptors here all came from a male donor with ankylosing spondylitis.

This clonotype was seen a few times. This chain uses TRBV10-3 with TRBJ2-7, with 8 nucleotides matching TRBD2. V trimming: 6 bases; J trimming: 4 bases; junction bases outside the gene matches: 2. Germline lookup yields CDR1 ENHRY and CDR2 SYGVKD. The CDR3 contains 12 residues. The CDR3 protein is CAIRERGYEQYF. The DNA of the CDR3 is TGTGCCATCAGGGAGCGGGGGTACGAGCAGTACTTC.

This clonotype was found a few times. The chain has TRBV5-1 and TRBJ1-6; perhaps TRBD1 as D (6 bases). The germline CDR1 and CDR2 sequences are SGHRS and YFSETQ. This CDR3 has 15 residues. Trimming took off 4 bases at V and 9 bases at J, with 17 bases between the two ends. Written as DNA, the CDR3 is TGCGCCAGCAGCCAGACCGTACAGGGAGGTTCACCCCTCCACTTT. This gives the protein CASSQTVQGGSPLHF.

This clonotype was picked up a small number of times. This chain uses TRBV5-1 with TRBJ1-3; D might be TRBD1 (5 bases). The CDR3 extends over 13 amino acids. Trimming shortened V by 0 bases and J by 8 bases, and 9 bases separated the two germline ends. The V gene's germline CDR1 is SGHRS and CDR2 YFSETQ. CDR3 DNA: TGCGCCAGCAGCTTGGCCAGGGAGGACACCATATATTTT. It translates to CASSLAREDTIYF.

This clonotype was detected ten times or more. The gene calls are TRBV3-1 and TRBJ1-3, with D possibly TRBD1 on 6 matching bases. This CDR3 region has 14 residues. Germline V gene sequence: CDR1 LGHDT, CDR2 YNNKEL (reference sequence). Trimming pared 6 bases from V and 2 bases from J, leaving 11 bases between. The CDR3 reads CASSLSGAGNTIYF. DNA for the CDR3: TGTGCCAGCAGTCTCTCAGGGGCTGGAAACACCATATATTTT. The whole variable domain, remainder taken from reference TRBV3-1 and TRBJ1-3, is DTAVSQTPKYLVTQMGNDKSIKCEQNLGHDTMYWYKQDSKKFLKIMFSYNNKELIINETVPNRFSPKSPDKAHLNLHINSLELGDSAVYFCASSLSGAGNTIYFGEGSWLTVV.

The chain combines TRBV6-1 with TRBJ1-5; 9 positions match TRBD1. Losses at the gene ends were 6 bases for V and 4 bases for J; bases not matched to a gene: 7. The CDR3 extends over 15 amino acids. Germline lookup yields CDR1 MNHNS and CDR2 SASEGT. The CDR3 coding sequence is TGTGCCAGCAGCGCGGTCGGGACAGGGAATCAGCCCCAGCATTTT. Translating it yields CASSAVGTGNQPQHF.

The CDR3 reads CASSYDSNYEQYF. CDR3 DNA: TGTGCCAGCAGCTATGACAGCAACTACGAGCAGTACTTC. V and J are TRBV7-2 and TRBJ2-7; perhaps TRBD1 as D (5 bases). Deletions cut 4 bases from V and 3 bases from J, with 10 bases between. The CDR3 totals 13 residues. Per the germline V gene, CDR1 is SGHTA and CDR2 is FQGNSA.

This clonotype was observed at least ten times. One junction end does not reproduce the germline sequence, and a read error may be involved. The chain joins TRBV27 to TRBJ2-2, with 7 bases that match TRBD1. Germline values: CDR1 MNHEY, CDR2 SMNVEV (reference sequence). The CDR3 is made up of 15 amino acids. The CDR3 sequence: CASRLGQKNTGELFF. Here the CDR3 DNA reads TGTGCCAGCCGTTTGGGACAGAAAAACACCGGGGAGCTGTTTTTT.

This clonotype was seen a handful of times. The rearrangement links TRBV29-1 to TRBJ2-1; maybe TRBD1 (6 bases). In germline, CDR1 is SQVTM, CDR2 ANQGSEA. CDR3 length equals 12 residues. V lost 3 bases to trimming and J lost 9 bases, with 12 bases between them. Here the CDR3 DNA reads TGCAGCGTTGAGGGGGCCGAGGGTGAGCAGTTCTTC. Its translation: CSVEGAEGEQFF.

This clonotype was observed a few times. The chain combines TRBV3-1 with TRBJ2-1, with D perhaps TRBD2 (7 bases). This CDR3 has 15 residues. V was cut by 1 base and J by 5 bases, with 12 bases left in between. From germline, CDR1 is LGHDT and CDR2 YNNKEL (reference sequence). For the CDR3, the DNA is TGTGCCAGCAGCCAAGGGGGGGGGCTGGACAATGAGCAGTTCTTC. This codes for CASSQGGGLDNEQFF.

There are a few counts of this clonotype. The rearrangement joins TRBV7-9 to TRBJ2-5, with D unresolved. Germline V gene sequence: CDR1 SEHNR, CDR2 FQNEAQ (reference sequence). The CDR3 is 12 residues long. The V end was cut by 7 bases, the J end by 7 bases, with 13 bases between. The CDR3 sequence is CASTSPVGTQYF. In DNA form, the CDR3 reads TGTGCCAGCACCTCTCCCGTGGGGACCCAGTACTTC.

This chain joins TRBV6-1 and TRBJ2-3, with 7 bases fitting TRBD2. V dropped 7 bases and J dropped 2; count of bases not matched to a gene: 9. The CDR3 consists of 15 residues. Germline V gene data show CDR1 as MNHNS and CDR2 as SASEGT. For the CDR3, the DNA is TGTGCCAGCACGACTGGCGGGGGAATCACAGATACGCAGTATTTT. It translates to CASTTGGGITDTQYF.

J is TRBJ2-5 and V is TRBV25-1; D ambiguous. V was cut by 4 bases and J by 5 bases, with 5 bases left in between. Germline CDR1 MGHDK, CDR2 SYGVNS. The CDR3 runs to 11 residues. The CDR3 region is CASSGVETQYF. DNA for the CDR3: TGTGCCAGCAGTGGGGTGGAGACCCAGTACTTC.

The chain is built from TRBV7-2 and TRBJ1-1; D remains ambiguous. V was trimmed by 3 bases and J by 3 bases, leaving 14 bases between them. CDR1 is SGHTA and CDR2 is FQGNSA in the germline V gene. CDR3 length: 15 amino acids. The CDR3 region has the DNA TGTGCCAGCAGCTTGAGGGAGGGATGGGACACTGAAGCTTTCTTT. The encoded protein is CASSLREGWDTEAFF.

The chain links TRBV7-8 to TRBJ2-3, with 7 nucleotides matching TRBD2. Germline V gene sequence: CDR1 SGHVS, CDR2 FQNEAQ. The CDR3 is made up of 14 amino acids. Germline trimming cut 6 bases from V and 4 bases from J; bases unmatched to any gene: 7. CDR3 sequence reads: CASSTRRGADTQYF. In nucleotides, the CDR3 is TGTGCCAGCAGTACCCGACGGGGGGCAGATACGCAGTATTTT.

This clonotype appeared a few times. The chain links TRBV20-1 to TRBJ2-3; D is unresolved. Germline loops: CDR1 DFQATT, CDR2 SNEGSKA (reference sequence). The CDR3 has 14 residues. Trimming cost V 2 bases and J 2 bases, with 11 bases left between them. The CDR3 DNA reads as TGCAGTGCTAGAATCGGCCGGATCACAGATACGCAGTATTTT. It is translated as CSARIGRITDTQYF.

V and J are TRBV25-1 and TRBJ2-3; D tentatively fits TRBD1 or TRBD2 (5 bases each). CDR1 and CDR2 from the germline V gene are MGHDK and SYGVNS. The CDR3 totals 14 residues. Trimming pared 3 bases from V and 4 bases from J, leaving 11 bases between. The CDR3 loop is CASSDPGTADTQYF. CDR3 bases: TGTGCCAGCAGTGACCCCGGGACCGCAGATACGCAGTATTTT.

V is TRBV28 and J is TRBJ2-2, with 7 bases aligning to TRBD2. CDR3 length: 16 amino acids. CDR1 is MDHEN and CDR2 is SYDVKM in the germline V gene. The V gene end was trimmed by 4 bases and the J gene end by 6 bases; junction bases not matched to a gene: 11. The CDR3 is CASSSPAGVGPGELFF. CDR3 sequence (DNA): TGTGCCAGCAGTTCCCCGGCGGGAGTGGGGCCCGGGGAGCTGTTTTTT.

The chain has TRBV7-9 and TRBJ2-5; 8 bases map to TRBD2. Trimming at V came to 1 base and at J to 1 base, leaving 2 bases not matched to a gene. The CDR3 sequence is 15 residues long. Germline V gene lookup returns CDR1 SEHNR and CDR2 FQNEAQ (reference sequence). DNA for the CDR3: TGTGCCAGCAGCTTAGAACTAGCGGTCCAAGAGACCCAGTACTTC. It codes for CASSLELAVQETQYF.

V gene TRBV7-2 combines with J gene TRBJ1-2; no definite D call. Germline V gene lookup returns CDR1 SGHTA and CDR2 FQGNSA. The CDR3 is 14 residues long. The germline V and J ends were trimmed by 4 bases and 4 bases, with 13 bases remaining between them. CDR3 bases: TGTGCCAGCAGCTCCCCGGAGATGAGCTATGGCTACACCTTC. Amino acid sequence: CASSSPEMSYGYTF.

This clonotype was counted at least ten times. This chain uses TRBV18 with TRBJ1-6, with D perhaps matching TRBD1 (5 bases). V shed 2 bases and J shed 8 bases, with 10 bases lying between them. The CDR3 consists of 14 residues. CDR1 and CDR2 from the germline V gene are KGHSH and LQKENI. In DNA, the CDR3 is TGTGCCAGCTCACCAGGGGGTGGAGATTCACCCCTCCACTTT. This encodes CASSPGGGDSPLHF.